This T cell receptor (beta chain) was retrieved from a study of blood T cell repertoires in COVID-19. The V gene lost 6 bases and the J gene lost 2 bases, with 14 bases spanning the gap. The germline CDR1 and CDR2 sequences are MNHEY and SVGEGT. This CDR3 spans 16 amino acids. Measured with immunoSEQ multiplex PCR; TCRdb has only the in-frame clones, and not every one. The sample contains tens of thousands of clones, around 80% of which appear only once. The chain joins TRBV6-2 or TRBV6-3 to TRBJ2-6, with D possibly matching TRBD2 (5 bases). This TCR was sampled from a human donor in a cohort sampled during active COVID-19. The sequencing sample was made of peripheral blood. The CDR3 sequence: CASSSRGAAGANVLTF. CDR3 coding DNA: TGTGCCAGCAGCTCCCGAGGAGCGGCTGGGGCCAACGTCCTGACTTTC.